This TCR beta chain derives from a study of cytomegalovirus exposure and HLA in healthy donors. General study findings and limits: HLA-A and HLA-B allele assignments for most subjects were reportedly predicted accurately using TCR beta sequences.

In the case of this clone: Its antigen is as yet unknown.

PCR involved 60 Vbeta and 13 Jbeta primers. Produced via immunoSEQ multiplex PCR; TCRdb's table is partial and in-frame only. The data show 100,000 to 150,000 clones, around 72% seen once. The CDR3 sequence is 13 residues long. With 5 bases removed from V and 2 bases from J, the gap between germline ends came to 9 bases. Germline lookup yields CDR1 WNHNN and CDR2 SYGVQD (reference sequence). What was sequenced was PBMCs. The clonotype comes from a man aged 30 to 45 in good health and CMV-seronegative. The chain is built from TRBV10-1 and TRBJ1-1, with D possibly being TRBD1 (6 bases). CDR3 sequence reads: CASSSGVNTEAFF. CDR3 nucleotide sequence: TGCGCCAGCAGTTCAGGGGTAAACACTGAAGCTTTCTTT.